A selection of T cell receptor beta chains follows, all from one sample in a study of T-cell reconstitution after alpha-beta-depleted transplantation in children. TCRdb re-analysed the PCR reads in MiXCR, keeping a single row per CDR3 protein. Counted here are about 830,000 distinct CDR3 sequences, 16% occurring once; the ten biggest clones make up approximately 5%. The sequenced sample was PBMCs, mostly from graft donor cells, obtained 360 days after TCRalphabeta/CD19-depleted stem cell transplant. The receptors were gathered from a male patient between 10 and 17 years old who had a stem cell transplant for acute lymphoblastic leukemia, so the T cells may come from the graft donor. Both conserved end residues are part of each CDR3. The D gene is left open where the match is weak. The listing skips clone size in some rows; elsewhere it reads once, few, many or a size class.

size | J | D | V | CDR3 | DNA
. | TRBJ1-2 | . | TRBV5-1 | CASSLSEWAGSYGYTF | TGCGCCAGCAGCTTGAGTGAGTGGGCAGGCTCCTATGGCTACACCTTC
few | TRBJ2-6 | TRBD1 | TRBV10-3 | CAISDQWTGSAGANVLTF | TGTGCCATCAGTGACCAGTGGACAGGTTCGGCTGGGGCCAACGTCCTGACTTTC
many | TRBJ2-3 | . | TRBV7-3 | CASSFPRDTQYF | TGTGCCAGCAGCTTCCCCCGGGATACGCAGTATTTT
few | TRBJ2-1 | TRBD2 | TRBV20-1 | CSASSGRVLGNEQFF | TGCAGTGCTAGTAGCGGGAGGGTCTTGGGCAATGAGCAGTTCTTC
many | TRBJ2-2 | TRBD2 | TRBV15 | CATSSSFVTSGNAGELFF | TGTGCCACCAGCAGTAGCTTCGTGACTAGCGGGAACGCCGGGGAGCTGTTTTTT
many | TRBJ2-3 | TRBD2 | TRBV6-2/TRBV6-3 | CASSYSIIFETWTSGKADTQYF | TGTGCCAGCAGTTACTCGATTATTTTCGAGACCTGGACTAGCGGGAAGGCAGATACGCAGTATTTT
. | TRBJ2-5 | TRBD2 | TRBV28 | CASSSIGLAGVETQYF | TGTGCCAGCAGTTCCATAGGACTAGCGGGAGTGGAGACCCAGTACTTC
few | TRBJ2-2 | . | TRBV7-8 | CASSFTGVMGTFTGELFF | TGTGCCAGCAGCTTCACAGGGGTCATGGGGACTTTTACCGGGGAGCTGTTTTTT
many | TRBJ1-1 | TRBD1 | TRBV10-3 | CAIREGQGLKNEAFF | TGTGCCATCAGGGAAGGACAGGGTCTGAAGAATGAAGCTTTCTTT
few | TRBJ2-7 | TRBD2 | TRBV23-1 | CASSLTYSGLAVTGPYEQYF | TGCGCCAGCAGTCTTACCTACTCGGGACTAGCGGTCACCGGCCCCTACGAGCAGTACTTC
few | TRBJ1-1 | . | TRBV20-1 | CSEAGNTEAFF | TGCAGCGAAGCGGGGAACACTGAAGCTTTCTTT
few | TRBJ2-1 | . | TRBV5-1 | CASKRGAEQFF | TGCGCCAGTAAAAGGGGGGCTGAGCAGTTCTTC
. | TRBJ2-7 | . | TRBV29-1 | CSVEKAASLTYEQYF | TGCAGCGTTGAAAAGGCGGCTAGTCTTACATACGAGCAGTACTTC
. | TRBJ2-1 | . | TRBV7-2 | CASSLQLERGEQFF | TGTGCCAGCAGCTTGCAACTAGAGCGCGGTGAGCAGTTCTTC
. | TRBJ1-1 | . | TRBV3-1 | CASSQDGGRTEAFF | TGTGCCAGCAGCCAAGACGGCGGTAGGACTGAAGCTTTCTTT
. | TRBJ2-1 | TRBD2 | TRBV5-1 | CASSLDGTSYYNEQFF | TGCGCCAGCAGCTTGGACGGGACTAGTTACTACAATGAGCAGTTCTTC
. | TRBJ1-4 | . | TRBV10-3 | CAIQRMEHEKLFF | TGTGCCATCCAAAGGATGGAGCATGAAAAACTGTTTTTT
few | TRBJ1-1 | . | TRBV7-9 | CASSADSLLNTEAFF | TGTGCCAGCAGCGCGGACAGTCTGTTGAACACTGAAGCTTTCTTT
few | TRBJ1-2 | . | TRBV4-1 | CASSQVAAFGYTF | TGCGCCAGCAGCCAAGTCGCCGCTTTTGGCTACACCTTC
. | TRBJ2-1 | . | TRBV7-6 | CASSFERGNGEQFF | TGTGCCAGCAGCTTTGAGAGGGGTAACGGTGAGCAGTTCTTC
few | TRBJ2-7 | . | TRBV12-3/TRBV12-4 | CASSYNRAPYEQYF | TGTGCCAGCAGTTATAACAGGGCCCCTTACGAGCAGTACTTC
. | TRBJ1-4 | . | TRBV4-1 | CASSRMGHAGEKLFF | TGCGCCAGCAGCCGGATGGGACACGCTGGGGAAAAACTGTTTTTT
few | TRBJ2-7 | . | TRBV12-3/TRBV12-4 | CASSFWGTIFNEQYF | TGTGCCAGCAGTTTCTGGGGGACAATATTCAACGAGCAGTACTTC
. | TRBJ2-7 | . | TRBV3-1 | CASSQTMGEQYF | TGTGCCAGCAGCCAAACCATGGGCGAGCAGTACTTC
. | TRBJ2-1 | . | TRBV6-6 | CASAGRLEQFF | TGTGCCAGCGCTGGACGACTAGAGCAGTTCTTC
. | TRBJ2-7 | TRBD2 | TRBV5-1 | CASSALLAGDDEQYF | TGCGCCAGCAGCGCGTTACTAGCGGGAGACGACGAGCAGTACTTC
few | TRBJ2-1 | TRBD2 | TRBV20-1 | CSADRLAGTNEQFF | TGCAGTGCTGATCGACTAGCGGGAACGAATGAGCAGTTCTTC
. | TRBJ2-4 | TRBD2 | TRBV20-1 | CSAPLRGGLAGGTKNIQYF | TGCAGTGCTCCTCTAAGGGGGGGCCTAGCGGGAGGTACCAAAAACATTCAGTACTTC
. | TRBJ1-2 | . | TRBV29-1 | CSVIGANYGYTF | TGCAGCGTTATCGGCGCAAACTATGGCTACACCTTC
few | TRBJ2-7 | . | TRBV7-9 | CASSERGDRVYSEQYF | TGTGCCAGCAGCGAGCGGGGGGACAGGGTGTATTCCGAGCAGTACTTC
. | TRBJ1-5 | . | TRBV28 | CASSSPRGGNQPQHF | TGTGCCAGCAGTTCCCCCCGGGGTGGCAATCAGCCCCAGCATTTT
. | TRBJ2-5 | . | TRBV5-1 | CASSFTPGKQETQYF | TGCGCCAGCAGCTTTACCCCCGGCAAACAAGAGACCCAGTACTTC
few | TRBJ2-7 | TRBD2 | TRBV5-4 | CASSLAPGLAGASAYEQYF | TGTGCCAGCAGCTTGGCCCCGGGACTAGCGGGAGCTAGCGCCTACGAGCAGTACTTC
. | TRBJ1-4 | TRBD1 | TRBV7-2 | CASSLSFETGGQKLFF | TGTGCCAGCAGCTTAAGTTTCGAGACAGGGGGCCAAAAACTGTTTTTT
many | TRBJ1-1 | . | TRBV18 | CASSPQGDTEAFF | TGTGCCAGCTCACCCCAAGGGGACACTGAAGCTTTCTTT
. | TRBJ1-1 | . | TRBV10-3 | CAIREGSIVHTEAFF | TGTGCCATCAGGGAGGGGTCCATTGTTCACACTGAAGCTTTCTTT
few | TRBJ2-7 | . | TRBV12-3/TRBV12-4 | CASSLGHPAYEQYF | TGTGCCAGCAGTTTAGGGCACCCGGCCTACGAGCAGTACTTC
. | TRBJ2-1 | . | TRBV28 | CASSAAPDYFRGYNEQFF | TGTGCCAGCAGTGCCGCTCCGGACTACTTCAGGGGTTACAATGAGCAGTTCTTC
. | TRBJ2-1 | . | TRBV3-1 | CASAQRTFYYNEQFF | TGTGCCAGCGCCCAGAGGACCTTCTACTACAATGAGCAGTTCTTC
few | TRBJ2-6 | . | TRBV5-1 | CASNTPGANVLTF | TGCGCCAGCAACACTCCTGGGGCCAACGTCCTGACTTTC